The text below deals with one TCR beta chain. This sample stems from a study of blood T cell repertoires in COVID-19. Study summary: Acute and convalescent COVID-19 specimens originated in the United States, Italy and Spain.

In the original processing: Nucleated cell counts were estimated from reference gene primer amplification. Using immunoSEQ multiplex PCR, the repertoire was profiled, and TCRdb retains in-frame clones only, with some absent. V, J and clone size derive from that table, while D and trimming were established from the DNA sequence. The repertoire includes under 40,000 clones, roughly 90% of them detected once, and around 36% sits in the top ten. The CDR3 totals 15 residues. The trim removed 2 bases at V and 1 base at J, leaving 4 bases unmatched. Germline lookup yields CDR1 LNHDA and CDR2 SQIVND (reference sequence).

Sequencing used peripheral blood. The source of this sequence is a man between 70 and 80 years old with active COVID-19. The chain links TRBV19 to TRBJ1-1; 7 bases fit TRBD1. The CDR3 nucleotides read TGTGCCAGTAGTATATTCCGGACAGGGAACACTGAAGCTTTCTTT. Translating gives CASSIFRTGNTEAFF.